These 13 T cell receptor beta chains came from one sample sequenced in a study of T cells after somatic rescue of genetic block. TCRdb keeps only in-frame clones here, not all; method: immunoSEQ multiplex PCR. In the table there are 100,000 to 120,000 clones, over 80% of which are singletons. Sample: peripheral blood mononuclear cells (PBMCs). The receptors were gathered from a woman between 18 and 29 years old.

The rearrangement uses TRBV6-5 and TRBJ1-2, with D unresolved. The CDR3 consists of 14 residues. With 5 bases removed from V and 7 bases from J, the gap between germline ends came to 17 bases. Germline lookup yields CDR1 MNHEY and CDR2 SVGAGI. The CDR3 DNA sequence: TGTGCCAGCAGTCCTCGAGGGAGGGTACGTGGCTACACCTTC. Encoded protein: CASSPRGRVRGYTF.

Only a few counts were recorded for this clone. The chain uses TRBV18 and TRBJ1-1; possible D gene TRBD1, 6 bases. Trimming removed 3 bases from V and 1 base from J, with 12 bases in between. This CDR3 spans 15 amino acids. Germline V lookup: CDR1 KGHSH, CDR2 LQKENI. CDR3 region: CASSPFSTGNTEAFF. The CDR3 DNA reads as TGTGCCAGCTCACCTTTTTCGACAGGGAACACTGAAGCTTTCTTT.

V usage is TRBV10-3 and J usage is TRBJ1-5; D not resolved. Germline CDR1 reads ENHRY; CDR2 reads SYGVKD. V lost 3 bases to trimming and J lost 6 bases, with 9 bases between them. This CDR3 has 13 amino acids. CDR3 bases: TGTGCCATCAGTGACCCCGGGTTTCAGCCCCAGCATTTT. It codes for CAISDPGFQPQHF.

The rearrangement uses TRBV6-6 and TRBJ2-3; D possibly corresponds to TRBD1 (5 bases). Trimming removed 0 bases from V and 3 bases from J, with 13 bases in between. This CDR3 is built from 16 residues. Germline assignment: CDR1 MNHNY and CDR2 SVGAGI (reference sequence). CDR3 in DNA: TGTGCCAGCAGTTACTCGATGGGCAGGGTAACAGATACGCAGTATTTT. This translates into CASSYSMGRVTDTQYF.

The J gene is TRBJ2-2, the V gene TRBV6-4; D not certain. V was cut by 5 bases and J by 3 bases, with 10 bases left in between. The CDR3 extends over 14 amino acids. The V gene's germline CDR1 is MRHNA and CDR2 SNTAGT. The CDR3 here is CASSPQPDTGELFF. DNA for the CDR3: TGTGCCAGCAGTCCCCAGCCTGACACCGGGGAGCTGTTTTTT.

The chain employs TRBV5-5 and TRBJ1-5; unclear D gene. The germline CDR1 and CDR2 sequences are SGHKS and YYEKEE (reference sequence). With 2 bases removed from V and 7 bases from J, the gap between germline ends came to 13 bases. This CDR3 spans 14 amino acids. The CDR3 sequence: CASSLGGSGQPQHF. The CDR3 DNA reads as TGTGCCAGCAGCTTAGGAGGGAGCGGACAGCCCCAGCATTTT.

The chain employs TRBV14 and TRBJ1-3; the match to TRBD1 covers 11 bases. Losses at the gene ends were 4 bases for V and 5 bases for J; bases not matched to a gene: 4. Germline V lookup: CDR1 SGHDN, CDR2 FVKESK. This CDR3 is built from 15 residues. The CDR3 sequence: CASSLDRGLRNTIYF. CDR3 bases: TGTGCCAGCAGCCTGGACAGGGGGCTTCGAAACACCATATATTTT.

V gene TRBV6-5 combines with J gene TRBJ2-1; 9 bases map to TRBD2. Germline V gene data show CDR1 as MNHEY and CDR2 as SVGAGI. This CDR3 is built from 14 residues. V lost 8 bases and J lost 2; bases outside the gene matches: 4. The CDR3 region has the DNA TGTGCCAGCCGTAGCGGGGGCCCCTACAATGAGCAGTTCTTC. This encodes CASRSGGPYNEQFF.

This chain connects TRBV11-3 to TRBJ1-4; D is undetermined. CDR3 size: 15 residues. CDR1 SGHNT and CDR2 YENEEA come from the germline V gene. Deletions cut 0 bases from V and 4 bases from J, with 9 bases between. The CDR3 nucleotides read TGTGCCAGCAGCTTAGATTCCAGATTTAATGAAAAACTGTTTTTT. Its protein is CASSLDSRFNEKLFF.

This chain connects TRBV4-3 to TRBJ2-1; no clear D gene. Between the trimmed V and J ends, which lost 0 bases and 10 bases, there was a span of 10 bases. Germline CDR1 reads LGHNA; CDR2 reads YSLEER. The CDR3 is 13 amino acids. CDR3 loop: CASSQDPRREQFF. The CDR3 DNA sequence: TGCGCCAGCAGCCAAGACCCACGACGGGAGCAGTTCTTC.

The chain has TRBV27 and TRBJ1-3; D is undetermined. The length of the CDR3 is 16 residues. V lost 2 bases to trimming and J lost 0 bases, with 11 bases between them. The germline V gene encodes CDR1 MNHEY and CDR2 SMNVEV (reference sequence). The CDR3 DNA reads TGTGCCAGCAGTTTAATGCCGGGTCTCTCTGGAAACACCATATATTTT. Amino acids: CASSLMPGLSGNTIYF.

The CDR3 sequence is CASSPETGGYNSPLHF. The CDR3, as DNA: TGCGCCAGCAGCCCCGAGACAGGGGGCTATAATTCACCCCTCCACTTT. V gene TRBV4-1 combines with J gene TRBJ1-6; 9 bases map to TRBD1. This CDR3 has 16 residues. Germline V CDR1 and CDR2: MGHRA, YSYEKL. J gave up 3 bases and V 4 bases, and 4 bases lay outside the gene matches.

The V gene is TRBV5-1, the J gene TRBJ2-3; D call uncertain. CDR1 is SGHRS and CDR2 is YFSETQ in the germline V gene. The CDR3 sequence is 12 residues long. The germline V and J ends were trimmed by 0 bases and 5 bases, with 4 bases remaining between them. The CDR3 coding sequence is TGCGCCAGCAGCTTGGAAGTAGATACGCAGTATTTT. Translating it yields CASSLEVDTQYF.